The rows below give T cell receptor beta chains drawn from one sample of a study of shared clonotypes between healthy human individuals. Assay: immunoSEQ multiplex PCR; the TCRdb copy retains only in-frame clones and omits some. Among about 600,000 clones, more than 95% were seen once, and the ten largest hold roughly 0.05%. Sequenced: naive CD4+ T cells sorted from blood. The receptor set was obtained from a woman in her 30s in good health. Both conserved end residues are part of each CDR3. The order of the fields is D gene, clone size, J gene, V gene, CDR3 protein, CDR3 DNA. D genes are given only for firm matches. Clone size is given for some rows only: seen once, a few or many times, or a class if the clone is expanded.

d_gene: TRBD1; abundance: .; j_gene: TRBJ2-4; v_gene: TRBV10-2; CDR3aa: CASSGPLDRAKPRNIQYF; CDR3nt: TGCGCCAGCAGCGGACCGTTGGACAGGGCGAAGCCTAGAAACATTCAGTACTTC
d_gene: .; abundance: .; j_gene: TRBJ2-7; v_gene: TRBV28; CDR3aa: CASSLPSYEQYF; CDR3nt: TGTGCCAGCAGTCTGCCCTCCTACGAGCAGTACTTC
d_gene: .; abundance: .; j_gene: TRBJ2-7; v_gene: TRBV27; CDR3aa: CASSRLGVSYEQYF; CDR3nt: TGTGCCAGCAGTCGACTGGGGGTGAGCTACGAGCAGTACTTC
d_gene: .; abundance: .; j_gene: TRBJ2-7; v_gene: TRBV6-8; CDR3aa: CASPWVAGPTYEQYF; CDR3nt: TGTGCCAGCCCTTGGGTGGCGGGCCCCACCTACGAGCAGTACTTC
d_gene: .; abundance: .; j_gene: TRBJ1-2; v_gene: TRBV18; CDR3aa: CASSPRDTGYGYTF; CDR3nt: TGTGCCAGCTCACCACGGGATACAGGATATGGCTACACCTTC
d_gene: TRBD1; abundance: .; j_gene: TRBJ2-7; v_gene: TRBV28; CDR3aa: CASSFGNYGTGSSEQYF; CDR3nt: TGTGCCAGCAGTTTTGGAAACTATGGGACAGGGAGCTCCGAGCAGTACTTC
d_gene: .; abundance: .; j_gene: TRBJ2-2; v_gene: TRBV11-2; CDR3aa: CASSLVRDTGELFF; CDR3nt: TGTGCCAGCAGTCTAGTTCGGGACACCGGGGAGCTGTTTTTT
d_gene: .; abundance: .; j_gene: TRBJ1-2; v_gene: TRBV28; CDR3aa: CASSPRVYGYTF; CDR3nt: TGTGCCAGCAGTCCCAGGGTCTATGGCTACACCTTC
d_gene: .; abundance: few; j_gene: TRBJ1-5; v_gene: TRBV7-2; CDR3aa: CASSLFGVNQPQHF; CDR3nt: TGTGCCAGCAGCTTGTTCGGGGTTAATCAGCCCCAGCATTTT
d_gene: .; abundance: once; j_gene: TRBJ2-7; v_gene: TRBV6-1; CDR3aa: CASSEGAGSYEQYF; CDR3nt: TGTGCCAGCAGTGAAGGGGCGGGATCCTACGAGCAGTACTTC
d_gene: .; abundance: .; j_gene: TRBJ2-7; v_gene: TRBV28; CDR3aa: CASSLRQGFYEQYF; CDR3nt: TGTGCCAGCAGTTTAAGGCAGGGTTTCTACGAGCAGTACTTC
d_gene: .; abundance: .; j_gene: TRBJ1-2; v_gene: TRBV5-1; CDR3aa: CASSLAASVTTEPYGYTF; CDR3nt: TGCGCCAGCAGCTTGGCAGCGTCGGTAACCACGGAGCCCTATGGCTACACCTTC
d_gene: .; abundance: .; j_gene: TRBJ2-5; v_gene: TRBV2; CDR3aa: CASSEWTKQETQYF; CDR3nt: TGTGCCAGCAGTGAATGGACAAAACAAGAGACCCAGTACTTC
d_gene: TRBD1; abundance: .; j_gene: TRBJ2-7; v_gene: TRBV7-8; CDR3aa: CASSPRRTGSYEQYF; CDR3nt: TGTGCCAGCAGCCCTCGCCGGACAGGATCCTACGAGCAGTACTTC
d_gene: TRBD2; abundance: .; j_gene: TRBJ2-1; v_gene: TRBV29-1; CDR3aa: CSVDGIAGPPYNEQFF; CDR3nt: TGCAGCGTTGACGGGATAGCGGGCCCCCCCTACAATGAGCAGTTCTTC
d_gene: .; abundance: .; j_gene: TRBJ2-1; v_gene: TRBV21-1; CDR3aa: CASSKVQGRFF; CDR3nt: TGTGCCAGCAGCAAAGTGCAGGGAAGATTCTTC
d_gene: .; abundance: .; j_gene: TRBJ1-1; v_gene: TRBV5-1; CDR3aa: CASSLGTTNTEAFF; CDR3nt: TGCGCCAGCAGCTTGGGGACTACGAACACTGAAGCTTTCTTT
d_gene: TRBD1; abundance: once; j_gene: TRBJ2-5; v_gene: TRBV30; CDR3aa: CAGRDRVRATRETQYF; CDR3nt: TGTGCCGGGCGGGACAGGGTACGGGCGACGCGGGAGACCCAGTACTTC
d_gene: .; abundance: .; j_gene: TRBJ2-7; v_gene: TRBV9; CDR3aa: CASSVVPVSYEQYF; CDR3nt: TGTGCCAGCAGCGTAGTTCCAGTCTCCTACGAGCAGTACTTC
d_gene: TRBD1; abundance: .; j_gene: TRBJ1-4; v_gene: TRBV2; CDR3aa: CASSRDRGREKLFF; CDR3nt: TGTGCCAGCAGCAGGGACAGGGGCAGAGAAAAACTGTTTTTT
d_gene: .; abundance: .; j_gene: TRBJ1-3; v_gene: TRBV11-2; CDR3aa: CASSSFGNTIYF; CDR3nt: TGTGCCAGCAGCTCTTTCGGAAACACCATATATTTT
d_gene: TRBD2; abundance: .; j_gene: TRBJ2-2; v_gene: TRBV19; CDR3aa: CASSIRSGSWSGELFF; CDR3nt: TGTGCCAGTAGTATCCGTAGCGGGAGTTGGTCCGGGGAGCTGTTTTTT
d_gene: .; abundance: .; j_gene: TRBJ1-5; v_gene: TRBV2; CDR3aa: CASSGEQGGQPQHF; CDR3nt: TGTGCCAGCAGTGGTGAACAGGGTGGTCAGCCCCAGCATTTT
d_gene: TRBD1; abundance: .; j_gene: TRBJ1-4; v_gene: TRBV5-1; CDR3aa: CASSLYRTGDFNEKLFF; CDR3nt: TGCGCCAGCAGCTTGTATCGGACAGGGGATTTTAATGAAAAACTGTTTTTT
d_gene: TRBD1; abundance: .; j_gene: TRBJ1-1; v_gene: TRBV6-5; CDR3aa: CASSLDREVTEAFF; CDR3nt: TGTGCCAGCAGTCTGGACAGGGAGGTCACTGAAGCTTTCTTT
d_gene: TRBD2; abundance: .; j_gene: TRBJ2-5; v_gene: TRBV18; CDR3aa: CASSPGGRGGETQYF; CDR3nt: TGTGCCAGCTCACCGGGCGGGAGGGGCGGAGAGACCCAGTACTTC
d_gene: .; abundance: .; j_gene: TRBJ1-2; v_gene: TRBV19; CDR3aa: CASSIAGALGNYGYTF; CDR3nt: TGTGCCAGTAGTATAGCAGGCGCCCTTGGGAACTATGGCTACACCTTC
d_gene: TRBD1; abundance: .; j_gene: TRBJ2-7; v_gene: TRBV2; CDR3aa: CASRTAGQGRHEQYF; CDR3nt: TGTGCCAGCAGAACAGCGGGACAGGGGCGGCACGAGCAGTACTTC
d_gene: .; abundance: .; j_gene: TRBJ2-7; v_gene: TRBV2; CDR3aa: CASRGLGSYEQYF; CDR3nt: TGTGCCAGCAGGGGACTCGGTTCCTACGAGCAGTACTTC
d_gene: TRBD2; abundance: .; j_gene: TRBJ2-3; v_gene: TRBV18; CDR3aa: CASSPMASGLRGTDTQYF; CDR3nt: TGTGCCAGCTCACCAATGGCTAGCGGCCTCCGAGGGACAGATACGCAGTATTTT
d_gene: .; abundance: .; j_gene: TRBJ1-1; v_gene: TRBV5-4; CDR3aa: CASSLMENTEAFF; CDR3nt: TGTGCCAGCAGCTTGATGGAGAACACTGAAGCTTTCTTT
d_gene: .; abundance: once; j_gene: TRBJ1-2; v_gene: TRBV27; CDR3aa: CASSSRENYGYTF; CDR3nt: TGTGCCAGCAGTTCCAGGGAAAACTATGGCTACACCTTC
d_gene: .; abundance: .; j_gene: TRBJ2-3; v_gene: TRBV7-2; CDR3aa: CASSLERWTDSSTDTQYF; CDR3nt: TGTGCCAGCAGCTTAGAACGTTGGACAGACAGTTCCACAGATACGCAGTATTTT
d_gene: TRBD2; abundance: .; j_gene: TRBJ2-7; v_gene: TRBV18; CDR3aa: CASSPLGTSGRSSYEQYF; CDR3nt: TGTGCCAGCTCACCATTGGGGACTAGCGGGAGGAGCTCCTACGAGCAGTACTTC
d_gene: .; abundance: .; j_gene: TRBJ2-2; v_gene: TRBV4-1; CDR3aa: CASSQDWALRELFF; CDR3nt: TGCGCCAGCAGCCAAGATTGGGCGCTGAGGGAGCTGTTTTTT
d_gene: .; abundance: .; j_gene: TRBJ1-5; v_gene: TRBV28; CDR3aa: CASNPPWGTGRPQHF; CDR3nt: TGTGCCAGCAACCCCCCTTGGGGGACGGGGAGGCCCCAGCATTTT
d_gene: TRBD2; abundance: .; j_gene: TRBJ2-5; v_gene: TRBV19; CDR3aa: CASSIIAGARETQYF; CDR3nt: TGTGCCAGTAGTATCATAGCGGGAGCACGTGAGACCCAGTACTTC
d_gene: TRBD1; abundance: .; j_gene: TRBJ2-1; v_gene: TRBV5-1; CDR3aa: CASSLARTGYNEQFF; CDR3nt: TGCGCCAGCAGCTTGGCCCGGACAGGCTACAATGAGCAGTTCTTC
d_gene: .; abundance: .; j_gene: TRBJ1-2; v_gene: TRBV4-2; CDR3aa: CASSQDVTTSNYGYTF; CDR3nt: TGTGCCAGCAGCCAAGACGTGACAACATCTAACTATGGCTACACCTTC
d_gene: .; abundance: .; j_gene: TRBJ2-6; v_gene: TRBV28; CDR3aa: CASSFNSFSGANVLTF; CDR3nt: TGTGCCAGCAGTTTTAACAGCTTCTCTGGGGCCAACGTCCTGACTTTC
d_gene: .; abundance: few; j_gene: TRBJ1-2; v_gene: TRBV2; CDR3aa: CASSVAGSYGYTF; CDR3nt: TGTGCCAGCAGTGTCGCAGGGAGCTATGGCTACACCTTC
d_gene: TRBD1; abundance: .; j_gene: TRBJ1-3; v_gene: TRBV9; CDR3aa: CASSGTGVDTIYF; CDR3nt: TGTGCCAGCAGCGGGACAGGGGTGGACACCATATATTTT
d_gene: .; abundance: .; j_gene: TRBJ2-7; v_gene: TRBV30; CDR3aa: CAWSRLHRSPYEQYF; CDR3nt: TGTGCCTGGAGTCGGCTGCACCGAAGCCCCTACGAGCAGTACTTC
d_gene: .; abundance: .; j_gene: TRBJ1-4; v_gene: TRBV5-4; CDR3aa: CASSPDINEKLFF; CDR3nt: TGTGCCAGCAGCCCTGACATTAATGAAAAACTGTTTTTT
d_gene: .; abundance: .; j_gene: TRBJ2-7; v_gene: TRBV28; CDR3aa: CASSFGRWEQYF; CDR3nt: TGTGCCAGCAGTTTTGGGAGGTGGGAGCAGTACTTC
d_gene: .; abundance: .; j_gene: TRBJ2-7; v_gene: TRBV10-1; CDR3aa: CASSASAASEQYF; CDR3nt: TGCGCCAGCAGTGCCTCCGCAGCGAGTGAGCAGTACTTC
d_gene: TRBD1; abundance: .; j_gene: TRBJ2-1; v_gene: TRBV5-1; CDR3aa: CASSLNRGTQAGGDEQFF; CDR3nt: TGCGCCAGCAGCTTGAACAGGGGCACGCAGGCGGGTGGGGATGAGCAGTTCTTC
d_gene: .; abundance: .; j_gene: TRBJ2-7; v_gene: TRBV11-2; CDR3aa: CASSLVPGDYEQYF; CDR3nt: TGTGCCAGCAGCTTAGTTCCGGGGGACTACGAGCAGTACTTC
d_gene: TRBD2; abundance: .; j_gene: TRBJ2-3; v_gene: TRBV27; CDR3aa: CASSYAAGGVDTQYF; CDR3nt: TGTGCCAGCAGCTACGCAGCGGGAGGCGTAGATACGCAGTATTTT
d_gene: .; abundance: .; j_gene: TRBJ2-7; v_gene: TRBV2; CDR3aa: CASRGGLSYEQYF; CDR3nt: TGTGCCAGCAGGGGGGGACTCTCCTACGAGCAGTACTTC
d_gene: TRBD1; abundance: .; j_gene: TRBJ2-7; v_gene: TRBV4-1; CDR3aa: CASSHPLKEQGQRYEQYF; CDR3nt: TGCGCCAGCAGCCACCCTCTAAAGGAACAGGGGCAACGCTACGAGCAGTACTTC
d_gene: .; abundance: .; j_gene: TRBJ2-7; v_gene: TRBV7-2; CDR3aa: CASSLARRDEQYF; CDR3nt: TGTGCCAGCAGCTTAGCGCGGCGGGACGAGCAGTACTTC
d_gene: .; abundance: once; j_gene: TRBJ1-4; v_gene: TRBV18; CDR3aa: CASSRSTADSATNEKLFF; CDR3nt: TGTGCCAGCTCACGATCGACAGCCGATTCTGCAACTAATGAAAAACTGTTTTTT
d_gene: TRBD2; abundance: .; j_gene: TRBJ2-7; v_gene: TRBV6-6; CDR3aa: CASSWGGEQYF; CDR3nt: TGTGCCAGCAGTTGGGGGGGCGAGCAGTACTTC